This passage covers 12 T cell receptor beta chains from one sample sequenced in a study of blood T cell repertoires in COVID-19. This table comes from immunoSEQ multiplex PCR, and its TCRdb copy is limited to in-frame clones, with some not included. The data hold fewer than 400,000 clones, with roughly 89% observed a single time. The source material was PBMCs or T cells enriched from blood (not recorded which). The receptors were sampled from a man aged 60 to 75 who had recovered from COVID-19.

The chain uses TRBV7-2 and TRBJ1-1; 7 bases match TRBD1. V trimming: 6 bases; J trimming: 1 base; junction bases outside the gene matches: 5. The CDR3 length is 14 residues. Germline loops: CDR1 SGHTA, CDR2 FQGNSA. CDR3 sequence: CASRSRTGNTEAFF. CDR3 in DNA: TGTGCCAGCAGAAGCCGGACAGGGAACACTGAAGCTTTCTTT.

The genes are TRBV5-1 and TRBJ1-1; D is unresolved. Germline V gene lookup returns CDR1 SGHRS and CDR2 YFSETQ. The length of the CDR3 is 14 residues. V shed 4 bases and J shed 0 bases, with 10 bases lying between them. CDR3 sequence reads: CASSPRVLNTEAFF. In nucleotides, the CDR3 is TGCGCCAGCAGCCCGCGGGTCCTGAACACTGAAGCTTTCTTT.

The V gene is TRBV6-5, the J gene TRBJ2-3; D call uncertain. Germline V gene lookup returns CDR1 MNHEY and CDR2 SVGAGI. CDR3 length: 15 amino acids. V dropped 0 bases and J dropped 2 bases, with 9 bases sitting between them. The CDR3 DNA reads TGTGCCAGCAGTTACTCTAGGCGGAACACAGATACGCAGTATTTT. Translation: CASSYSRRNTDTQYF.

CDR3 protein: CASSPSGGRSSGRMHTQYF. CDR3 nucleotide sequence: TGCGCCAGCAGCCCCTCCGGTGGTCGTTCTAGCGGGAGGATGCATACGCAGTATTTT. The genes are TRBV5-1 and TRBJ2-3; 11 nucleotides match TRBD2. The ends lost 4 bases at V and 7 bases at J; junction bases unmatched: 20. Germline loops: CDR1 SGHRS, CDR2 YFSETQ. CDR3 length: 19 amino acids.

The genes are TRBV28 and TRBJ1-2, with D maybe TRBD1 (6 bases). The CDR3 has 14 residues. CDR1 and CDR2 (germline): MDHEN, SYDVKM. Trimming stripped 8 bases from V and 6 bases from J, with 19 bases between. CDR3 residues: CASRGGQQTHGYTF. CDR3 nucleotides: TGTGCCAGCCGGGGGGGACAACAAACCCATGGCTACACCTTC.

This chain's CDR3 is CASSLLLAGGNNEQFF. The CDR3 DNA is TGCGCCAGCAGCCTTCTACTAGCGGGAGGGAACAATGAGCAGTTCTTC. This rearrangement joins TRBV5-1 to TRBJ2-1; 13 bases are a match to TRBD2. Germline CDR1 reads SGHRS; CDR2 reads YFSETQ. J was trimmed by 5 bases and V by 4 bases; bases with no gene match: 6. The CDR3 is 16 amino acids.

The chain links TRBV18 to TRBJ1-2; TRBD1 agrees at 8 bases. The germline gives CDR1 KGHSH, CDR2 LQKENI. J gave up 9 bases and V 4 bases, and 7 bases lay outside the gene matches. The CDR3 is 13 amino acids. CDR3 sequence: CASSQLQGESYTF. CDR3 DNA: TGTGCCAGCTCACAATTACAGGGGGAGAGCTACACCTTC.

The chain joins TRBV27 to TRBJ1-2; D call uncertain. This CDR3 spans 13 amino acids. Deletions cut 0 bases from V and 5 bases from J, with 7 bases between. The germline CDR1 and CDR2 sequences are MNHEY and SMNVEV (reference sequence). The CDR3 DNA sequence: TGTGCCAGCAGTTTATCGGGCAGATATGGCTACACCTTC. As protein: CASSLSGRYGYTF.

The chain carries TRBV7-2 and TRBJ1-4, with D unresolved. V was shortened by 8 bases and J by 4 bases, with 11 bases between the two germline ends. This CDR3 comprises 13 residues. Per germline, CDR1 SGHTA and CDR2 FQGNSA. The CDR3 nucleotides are TGTGCCAGCCGCTCAGGTTATAATGAAAAACTGTTTTTT. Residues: CASRSGYNEKLFF.

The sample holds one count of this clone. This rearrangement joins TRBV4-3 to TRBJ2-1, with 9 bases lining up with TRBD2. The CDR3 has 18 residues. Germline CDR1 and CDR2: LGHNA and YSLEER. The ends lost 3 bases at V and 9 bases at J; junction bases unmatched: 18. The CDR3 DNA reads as TGCGCCAGCAGCCAGGGCTTGGCGGGAGGGGGGTTACAGGGTGAGCAGTTCTTC. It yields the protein CASSQGLAGGGLQGEQFF.

CDR3 loop: CASSLLITGGNSPLHF. The CDR3 DNA reads as TGTGCCAGCAGCTTACTCATCACAGGGGGCAATTCACCCCTCCACTTT. J is TRBJ1-6 and V is TRBV7-6; 9 nucleotides match TRBD1. Looked up from germline, CDR1 is SGHVS and CDR2 is FNYEAQ. This CDR3 is built from 16 residues. V lost 2 bases, J lost 7 bases, and 6 bases stayed unmatched.

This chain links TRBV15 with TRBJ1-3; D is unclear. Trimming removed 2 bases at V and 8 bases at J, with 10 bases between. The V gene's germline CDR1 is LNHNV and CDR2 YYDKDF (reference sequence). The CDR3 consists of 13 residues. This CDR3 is CATSRSGRDTIYF. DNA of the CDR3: TGTGCCACCAGCAGATCCGGCCGGGACACCATATATTTT.